One sample yielded the 23 T cell receptor beta chains listed below, sequenced in a study of blood T cells in healthy people across ages. Primed by a sample-barcoded 5' primer and a J-beta primer mix, a second PCR proceeded for 7 to 11 cycles. One entry per CDR3 protein, called by TCRdb with MiXCR from the 5' RACE reads. The table lists 1.5 million to 2 million distinct CDR3 sequences, around 48% of them singletons. Sample: blood. These receptors all stem from a woman in her forties in good health.

A few counts support this clonotype. The V and J genes are TRBV11-2 and TRBJ2-5; no reliable D call. Germline V CDR1 and CDR2: SGHAT, FQNNGV. V lost 1 base and J 0 bases, leaving 9 bases between the germline ends. This CDR3 is 15 amino acids long. CDR3 sequence: CASSLAPTNQETQYF. CDR3 sequence (DNA): TGTGCCAGCAGCTTAGCCCCGACGAACCAAGAGACCCAGTACTTC.

The gene calls are TRBV20-1 and TRBJ2-3; TRBD2 agrees at 7 bases. V dropped 0 bases and J dropped 1; count of bases not matched to a gene: 4. CDR3 length equals 15 residues. Germline loops: CDR1 DFQATT, CDR2 SNEGSKA (reference sequence). The CDR3 loop is CSARDGGGRTDTQYF. The DNA for the CDR3 is TGCAGTGCTAGAGATGGGGGGGGTCGCACAGATACGCAGTATTTT.

The rearrangement links TRBV7-2 to TRBJ2-1; D unresolved. This CDR3 has 15 residues. V was cut by 1 base and J by 9 bases, with 16 bases left in between. Germline V gene data show CDR1 as SGHTA and CDR2 as FQGNSA. In DNA form, the CDR3 reads TGTGCCAGCAGCTTAGGGTTAGAAGGACCTCGTGAGCAGTTCTTC. Protein product: CASSLGLEGPREQFF.

This chain links TRBV20-1 with TRBJ1-6, with 10 bases lining up with TRBD1. The V gene's germline CDR1 is DFQATT and CDR2 SNEGSKA (reference sequence). This CDR3 region has 15 residues. J was trimmed by 7 bases and V by 5 bases; bases with no gene match: 8. CDR3 sequence reads: CSAYDRGRGNSPLHF. CDR3 in DNA: TGCAGTGCTTACGACAGGGGGCGCGGGAATTCACCCCTCCACTTT.

The chain joins TRBV13 to TRBJ2-1; no clear D gene. This CDR3 is built from 15 residues. CDR1 and CDR2 from the germline V gene are PRHDT and FYEKMQ (reference sequence). Trimming took 1 base from V and 13 from J, leaving 20 bases between them. CDR3 sequence (DNA): TGTGCCAGCAGCTTAGAATCCGATGCTCCAGTTGGACAGTTCTTC. Translated: CASSLESDAPVGQFF. Using reference TRBV13 and TRBJ2-1 for the parts outside the CDR3, the full variable domain is AAGVIQSPRHLIKEKRETATLKCYPIPRHDTVYWYQQGPGQDPQFLISFYEKMQSDKGSIPDRFSAQQFSDYHSELNMSSLELGDSALYFCASSLESDAPVGQFFGPGTRLTVL.

V gene TRBV7-2 combines with J gene TRBJ2-1; TRBD2 matches 9 bases. There are 17 residues in the CDR3. Per the germline V gene, CDR1 is SGHTA and CDR2 is FQGNSA. With 4 bases clipped from V and 7 bases from J, the junction kept 14 bases outside the gene matches. CDR3 DNA sequence: TGTGCCAGCAGCTCAGCCGGGGCGGGGGGGCTTGGGAATGAGCAGTTCTTC. Its protein product is CASSSAGAGGLGNEQFF.

The chain recombines TRBV7-2 with TRBJ2-3; no clear D gene. The CDR3 contains 14 residues. CDR1 SGHTA and CDR2 FQGNSA come from the germline V gene. Trimming shortened V by 5 bases and J by 1 base, and 10 bases separated the two germline ends. DNA of the CDR3: TGTGCCAGCAGCGTAGTTCGGGGCACAGATACGCAGTATTTT. It encodes CASSVVRGTDTQYF.

The chain carries TRBV18 and TRBJ1-5; D is possibly TRBD1 (6 bases). The CDR3 has 15 residues. Per germline, CDR1 KGHSH and CDR2 LQKENI. Trimming pared 3 bases from V and 4 bases from J, leaving 13 bases between. The CDR3 nucleotides read TGTGCCAGCTCACCGTTCGGGACACAAAATCAGCCCCAGCATTTT. Translation gives CASSPFGTQNQPQHF.

This clonotype was found a few times. The V call is TRBV7-2, the J call TRBJ2-5; D is possibly TRBD1 (5 bases). The V gene lost 4 bases and the J gene lost 2 bases, with 20 bases spanning the gap. The CDR3 is 17 residues long. Germline assignment: CDR1 SGHTA and CDR2 FQGNSA. The CDR3 DNA reads as TGTGCCAGCAGCTCCCCCCGAGACTTGGGGCTACAAGAGACCCAGTACTTC. Amino acids: CASSSPRDLGLQETQYF.

DNA of the CDR3: TGCGCCAGCAGCCACCTGGGGGCAGGGGATCTTCTGTACAATGAGCAGTTCTTC. The encoded protein is CASSHLGAGDLLYNEQFF. The J gene is TRBJ2-1, the V gene TRBV4-3; possible D gene TRBD1, 6 bases. Trimming removed 3 bases at V and 4 bases at J, with 22 bases between. Germline CDR1 is LGHNA and CDR2 is YSLEER. The CDR3 runs 18 residues.

The J gene is TRBJ1-6, the V gene TRBV5-5; tentatively, D is TRBD1 (6 bases). From germline, CDR1 is SGHKS and CDR2 YYEKEE (reference sequence). The CDR3 contains 15 residues. V was shortened by 4 bases and J by 7 bases, with 15 bases between the two germline ends. The CDR3 nucleotides are TGTGCCAGCAGCGGGGGGGGCAGGGCAAATTCACCCCTCCACTTT. Encoded protein: CASSGGGRANSPLHF.

This clonotype was counted a few times. The chain joins TRBV7-2 to TRBJ1-4, with TRBD1 matching over 8 bases. Trimming removed 5 bases from V and 8 bases from J; junction bases left unmatched: 7. The CDR3 has 14 residues. CDR1 is SGHTA, CDR2 FQGNSA, per germline. The CDR3 DNA sequence: TGTGCCAGCAGCCCGGGACAGGCGTTAGAAAAACTGTTTTTT. Translated, it gives CASSPGQALEKLFF.

The chain carries TRBV7-3 and TRBJ2-1; 8 positions match TRBD2. The CDR3 has 17 amino acids. Germline CDR1 reads SGHTA; CDR2 reads FQGTGA. The junction had 12 bases not matched to a gene; V was cut back by 1 base and J by 7 bases. In DNA form, the CDR3 reads TGTGCCAGCAGCTTAAATACCCGGGGGGGCCTGGGAAATGAGCAGTTCTTC. Its protein product is CASSLNTRGGLGNEQFF.

This clonotype was detected only a few times. V usage is TRBV15 and J usage is TRBJ2-1; D not certain. The CDR3 sequence is 14 residues long. Looked up from germline, CDR1 is LNHNV and CDR2 is YYDKDF (reference sequence). V was trimmed by 4 bases and J by 8 bases, leaving 15 bases between them. CDR3 DNA sequence: TGTGCCACCAGCATGACTTTTCCAGAGGATGAGCAGTTCTTC. This translates into CATSMTFPEDEQFF.

The table lists this clonotype with many counts. The chain links TRBV5-1 to TRBJ2-5; 8 bases are shared with TRBD2. Germline CDR1 SGHRS, CDR2 YFSETQ. The CDR3 runs to 14 residues. Trimming removed 3 bases from V and 1 base from J; junction bases left unmatched: 2. The CDR3, as DNA: TGCGCCAGCAGCTCAGCGGGGGCCCAAGAGACCCAGTACTTC. This codes for CASSSAGAQETQYF.

To note about this clonotype: The junction departs from germline at one end; a sequencing error may be responsible. The J gene is TRBJ2-4, the V gene TRBV4-3; 7 bases map to TRBD2. The germline V gene has CDR1 LGHNA and CDR2 YSLEER. The CDR3 extends over 18 amino acids. The CDR3 nucleotides read TGCGCCAACAGCCAAGGCTGGATGAACGGGGGGGCCAAAAACATTCAGTACTTC. It is translated as CANSQGWMNGGAKNIQYF.

This clonotype was seen a few times. The chain uses TRBV15 and TRBJ2-7, with TRBD1 matching over 7 bases. The CDR3 is 14 residues long. The germline CDR1 and CDR2 sequences are LNHNV and YYDKDF (reference sequence). V lost 6 bases to trimming and J lost 5 bases; unmatched junction nucleotides: 10. The CDR3 DNA is TGTGCCACCAGGCCAGACCCAGGGGGTAACGAGCAGTACTTC. Protein product: CATRPDPGGNEQYF.

CDR3 in DNA: TGTGCCACCAAGGGCACAGCCACTCAAGAGACCCAGTACTTC. Its translation is CATKGTATQETQYF. The rearrangement uses TRBV15 and TRBJ2-5; D unclear. The CDR3 contains 14 residues. V gave up 7 bases and J gave up 2 bases, with 14 bases separating them. Looked up from germline, CDR1 is LNHNV and CDR2 is YYDKDF (reference sequence).

Of note for this clonotype: Sequence at one end of the junction differs from germline and may be a read error. The rearrangement links TRBV12-3 or TRBV12-4 to TRBJ1-2; 9 bases align to TRBD1. CDR3 length: 15 residues. The CDR3 spells CTSSLRQGVPGGYTF. CDR3 sequence (DNA): TGTACCAGCAGTTTAAGACAGGGGGTCCCGGGTGGCTACACCTTC.

This clonotype was recorded only once. The chain uses TRBV6-5 and TRBJ2-3; D is tentatively TRBD1 or TRBD2 (6 bases each). The length of the CDR3 is 16 residues. Deletions cut 3 bases from V and 1 base from J, with 14 bases between. The V gene's germline CDR1 is MNHEY and CDR2 SVGAGI. CDR3 loop: CASSYMEGDGTDTQYF. The CDR3 DNA follows: TGTGCCAGCAGTTATATGGAGGGGGACGGCACAGATACGCAGTATTTT.

The chain uses TRBV7-2 and TRBJ2-5, with D maybe TRBD1 (5 bases). The ends were cut back, 2 bases at V and 2 bases at J, with 12 bases in the middle. The CDR3 covers 15 residues. Germline CDR1 SGHTA, CDR2 FQGNSA. This CDR3 is CASSLRQNSQETQYF. The CDR3 DNA reads as TGTGCCAGCAGCTTACGACAGAACTCTCAAGAGACCCAGTACTTC.

The table lists this clonotype with many counts. This sequence joins TRBV29-1 and TRBJ2-5, with D perhaps matching TRBD1 (5 bases). CDR1 and CDR2 (germline): SQVTM, ANQGSEA. The CDR3 loop spans 12 amino acids. Deletions cut 1 base from V and 5 bases from J, with 8 bases between. CDR3 region: CSVEGGRETQYF. The CDR3, as DNA: TGCAGCGTTGAAGGGGGCCGGGAGACCCAGTACTTC. Full variable domain (missing parts from reference TRBV29-1 and TRBJ2-5): SAVISQKPSRDICQRGTSLTIQCQVDSQVTMMFWYRQQPGQSLTLIATANQGSEATYESGFVIDKFPISRPNLTFSTLTVSNMSPEDSSIYLCSVEGGRETQYFGPGTRLLVL.

This chain uses TRBV11-2 with TRBJ2-7; D perhaps matches TRBD2 (5 bases). Trimming stripped 4 bases from V and 4 bases from J, with 17 bases between. This CDR3 spans 15 amino acids. Germline CDR1 and CDR2: SGHAT and FQNNGV. The CDR3 loop reads CASSYYRDPIYEQYF. CDR3 in DNA: TGTGCCAGCAGCTATTACCGGGATCCAATTTACGAGCAGTACTTC.